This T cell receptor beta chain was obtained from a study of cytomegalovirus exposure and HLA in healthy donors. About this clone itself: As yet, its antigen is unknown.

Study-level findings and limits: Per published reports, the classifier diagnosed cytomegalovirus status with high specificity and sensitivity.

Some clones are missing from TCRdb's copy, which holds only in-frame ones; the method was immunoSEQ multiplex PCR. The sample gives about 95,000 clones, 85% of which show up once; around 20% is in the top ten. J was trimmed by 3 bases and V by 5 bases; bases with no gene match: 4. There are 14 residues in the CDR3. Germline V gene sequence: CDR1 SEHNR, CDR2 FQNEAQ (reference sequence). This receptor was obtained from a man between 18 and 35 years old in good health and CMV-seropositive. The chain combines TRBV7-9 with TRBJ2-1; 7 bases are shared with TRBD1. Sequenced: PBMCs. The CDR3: CASSGTVVYNEQFF. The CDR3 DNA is TGTGCCAGCAGCGGGACAGTGGTCTACAATGAGCAGTTCTTC.